This TCR beta chain was recovered during a study of radiation and T cells in renal cell carcinoma. Study background: Nephrectomy followed 15 Gy stereotactic body radiation by 4 weeks. Whole-study findings and limits: From baseline, blood top tumor clonotypes peaked at 2 weeks post-radiation.

The table came from immunoSEQ multiplex PCR; TCRdb's copy has only in-frame clones and leaves some out. There are 90,000 to 95,000 clones in the sample; 82% occur only once, and more than 5.5% lies in the top ten. The time point was: baseline pretreatment blood. The treatment denotes: 15 Gy SBRT to primary tumor, nephrectomy 4 weeks later. Serial blood draws occurred at baseline and 2 and 4 weeks post-SBRT. For this clone: No antigen is known for it.

This CDR3 region has 11 residues. Deletions cut 3 bases from V and 5 bases from J, with 7 bases between. Germline CDR1 is DFQATT and CDR2 is SNEGSKA (reference sequence). The chain carries TRBV20-1 and TRBJ2-5, with D unresolved. The sequence was obtained from a man in his sixties with renal cell carcinoma. The sample was blood, taken from a patient whose treatment included radiotherapy and nephrectomy. In DNA, the CDR3 is TGCAGTGCTAGCGTCGTCGAGACCCAGTACTTC. Protein: CSASVVETQYF.